A selection of T cell receptor beta chains follows, all from one sample in a study of CD8 T cells in ankylosing spondylitis. TCRdb processed the 5' RACE reads anew with MiXCR; each CDR3 protein has one entry. The data show under 450,000 distinct CDR3 sequences, roughly 20% seen once. Sequenced input: blood, either unsorted or a sorted T cell fraction (not recorded which). The receptors originated from a male donor with ankylosing spondylitis or in good health (not recorded which). Both conserved end residues are part of each CDR3. D genes are given only for firm matches. Clone size appears in some rows only: once, few, many, or a class for an expanded clone.

d_call	clone_size	v_call	j_call	cdr3_aa	cdr3_nt
TRBD2	NA	TRBV19	TRBJ2-3	CASSIGASGGLDRRTDTQYF	TGTGCCAGTAGTATCGGCGCTAGCGGGGGCCTGGATCGACGCACAGATACGCAGTATTTT
TRBD1	NA	TRBV5-5	TRBJ2-7	CASSPEDRVSYEQYF	TGTGCCAGCAGCCCCGAGGACAGGGTTTCCTACGAGCAGTACTTC
NA	NA	TRBV18	TRBJ2-1	CASSPPIGMGEQFF	TGTGCCAGCTCACCACCGATAGGGATGGGTGAGCAGTTCTTC
NA	once	TRBV11-2	TRBJ2-1	CASLSGLSQQFF	TGTGCCAGCCTGTCAGGTTTATCTCAGCAGTTCTTC
NA	many	TRBV12-3/TRBV12-4	TRBJ2-1	CASSSAGVDEQFF	TGTGCCAGCAGTAGCGCAGGGGTGGATGAGCAGTTCTTC
NA	NA	TRBV12-3/TRBV12-4	TRBJ2-7	CASSPGGAAGSYEQYF	TGTGCCAGCAGCCCGGGCGGGGCCGCGGGATCCTACGAGCAGTACTTC
TRBD1	few	TRBV24-1	TRBJ2-1	CATSGGIDEQFF	TGTGCCACTTCAGGGGGTATCGATGAGCAGTTCTTC
TRBD1	NA	TRBV19	TRBJ2-2	CASSIQGVGELFF	TGTGCCAGTAGTATTCAGGGGGTCGGGGAGCTGTTTTTT
NA	NA	TRBV24-1	TRBJ2-2	CATRDSPNTGELFF	TGTGCCACCAGGGACAGCCCTAACACCGGGGAGCTGTTTTTT
NA	NA	TRBV12-3/TRBV12-4	TRBJ2-5	CASSLSLGTQYF	TGTGCCAGCAGTTTATCTTTAGGGACCCAGTACTTC
NA	NA	TRBV20-1	TRBJ2-7	CSARDPLGGTYEQYF	TGCAGTGCTAGAGATCCCCTGGGCGGCACCTACGAGCAGTACTTC
NA	few	TRBV7-9	TRBJ2-5	CASSSLLGGGQETQYF	TGTGCCAGCAGCTCGCTACTAGGCGGAGGCCAAGAGACCCAGTACTTC
NA	NA	TRBV2	TRBJ2-1	CASSEGVSPNEQFF	TGTGCCAGCAGTGAAGGTGTGTCACCCAATGAGCAGTTCTTC
NA	many	TRBV7-9	TRBJ1-5	CASSSGSNQPQHF	TGTGCCAGCAGTTCCGGGAGCAATCAGCCCCAGCATTTT
TRBD2	NA	TRBV9	TRBJ2-7	CASSVASGGLYEQYF	TGTGCCAGCAGCGTAGCTAGCGGGGGCCTCTACGAGCAGTACTTC
NA	NA	TRBV10-2	TRBJ2-6	CASSEARVSSGANVLTF	TGCGCCAGCAGTGAAGCGAGGGTCAGCTCTGGGGCCAACGTCCTGACTTTC
TRBD1	few	TRBV7-9	TRBJ2-1	CASSPQGLLGEQFF	TGTGCCAGCAGCCCACAGGGGCTACTTGGTGAGCAGTTCTTC
TRBD2	NA	TRBV29-1	TRBJ2-7	CSVEEGRGGYEQYF	TGCAGCGTTGAAGAGGGGAGGGGTGGATACGAGCAGTACTTC
NA	few	TRBV2	TRBJ2-1	CASSILNNEQFF	TGTGCCAGCAGTATACTTAACAATGAGCAGTTCTTC
TRBD2	NA	TRBV4-1	TRBJ2-1	CASSQEHSTSGGGMIYNEQFF	TGCGCCAGCAGCCAAGAACATTCCACTAGCGGGGGCGGGATGATATACAATGAGCAGTTCTTC
NA	few	TRBV6-5	TRBJ1-1	CAATSGTEAFF	TGTGCCGCAACCTCGGGCACTGAAGCTTTCTTT
TRBD2	NA	TRBV9	TRBJ2-1	CASSETGGVTYNEQFF	TGTGCCAGCAGCGAGACCGGGGGGGTTACCTACAATGAGCAGTTCTTC
NA	few	TRBV6-1	TRBJ2-5	CASSEFAGAETQYF	TGTGCCAGCAGTGAATTCGCAGGGGCAGAGACCCAGTACTTC
TRBD1	few	TRBV15	TRBJ2-1	CATSGGQGSDEQFF	TGTGCCACCAGCGGGGGACAGGGTAGCGATGAGCAGTTCTTC
TRBD1	NA	TRBV12-3/TRBV12-4	TRBJ1-2	CASSLVGPDRYGYTF	TGTGCCAGCAGTTTAGTTGGCCCGGACAGGTACGGCTACACCTTC
NA	NA	TRBV20-1	TRBJ2-1	CSARDPGPGRNSYNEQFF	TGCAGTGCTAGAGATCCGGGCCCGGGGCGTAACTCCTACAATGAGCAGTTCTTC
NA	NA	TRBV6-5	TRBJ2-7	CASSYSRDPLSYEQYF	TGTGCCAGCAGTTACTCCAGGGACCCCCTCTCCTACGAGCAGTACTTC
TRBD2	NA	TRBV10-3	TRBJ2-2	CAISSYRTSGGNTGELFF	TGTGCCATCAGTTCCTACAGGACTAGCGGGGGGAACACCGGGGAGCTGTTTTTT
TRBD1	NA	TRBV10-3	TRBJ2-1	CAISESGQGRNEQFF	TGTGCCATCAGTGAATCGGGACAGGGTAGGAATGAGCAGTTCTTC
NA	few	TRBV9	TRBJ1-1	CASSPMGTDTEAFF	TGTGCCAGCAGCCCGATGGGGACCGACACTGAAGCTTTCTTT
NA	NA	TRBV21-1	TRBJ2-1	CASSTLTSGGAGEQFF	TGTGCCAGCAGCACTCTGACTAGCGGGGGGGCGGGTGAGCAGTTCTTC
TRBD2	NA	TRBV6-1	TRBJ2-1	CASRVIAGLAEEQFF	TGTGCCAGCAGAGTTATAGCGGGCCTGGCGGAGGAGCAGTTCTTC
NA	NA	TRBV12-3/TRBV12-4	TRBJ2-6	CASSGGHYSGANVLTF	TGTGCCAGCAGTGGGGGACATTACTCTGGGGCCAACGTCCTGACTTTC
NA	NA	TRBV6-1	TRBJ1-6	CASSSGTNSPLHF	TGTGCCAGCAGCTCCGGGACGAATTCACCCCTCCACTTT
NA	few	TRBV12-3/TRBV12-4	TRBJ1-2	CASSLQGRWTF	TGTGCCAGCAGTTTACAGGGAAGGTGGACCTTC
NA	NA	TRBV11-2	TRBJ2-7	CASSPGEETYRYEQYF	TGTGCCAGCAGCCCGGGGGAGGAGACTTACCGCTACGAGCAGTACTTC
NA	few	TRBV5-6	TRBJ2-7	CASSSRSGGSYEQYF	TGTGCCAGCAGCTCCCGCAGCGGTGGGTCCTACGAGCAGTACTTC
NA	NA	TRBV4-1	TRBJ1-3	CASSPGGNTIYF	TGCGCCAGCAGCCCAGGTGGAAACACCATATATTTT
NA	NA	TRBV11-2	TRBJ1-4	CASSPPDTSTNEKLFF	TGTGCCAGCAGCCCGCCCGACACCTCAACTAATGAAAAACTGTTTTTT
TRBD1	many	TRBV25-1	TRBJ2-7	CASSGRDRSSYEQYF	TGTGCCAGCAGTGGAAGGGACAGAAGCTCCTACGAGCAGTACTTC